Shown below are 28 T cell receptor beta chains from a single sample sequenced in a study of cytomegalovirus exposure and HLA in healthy donors. Repertoires were generated with immunoSEQ multiplex PCR, while TCRdb's copy carries only in-frame clones and drops some. The sample shows some 250,000 clones, about 86% of them seen only once. Sequenced material: PBMCs. These receptors were collected from a woman in her 30s in good health and CMV-seropositive.

This chain connects TRBV5-1 to TRBJ2-7; 7 positions match TRBD1. Trimming took 5 bases from V and 1 from J; bases not matched to a gene: 9. From germline, CDR1 is SGHRS and CDR2 YFSETQ. The CDR3 contains 15 residues. The CDR3 nucleotides are TGCGCCAGCAGAATAAGACAGGGTGATTCCTACGAGCAGTACTTC. Translated: CASRIRQGDSYEQYF.

The V and J genes are TRBV30 and TRBJ2-5; D is possibly TRBD2 (6 bases). The CDR3 has 12 residues. Germline V gene sequence: CDR1 GTSNPN, CDR2 SVGIG (reference sequence). Trimming removed 2 bases from V and 5 bases from J, with 9 bases in between. The CDR3, as DNA: TGTGCCTGGAGTAGCGGGCGGGAGACCCAGTACTTC. Protein product: CAWSSGRETQYF.

In regard to this clone: The sample carries other DNA sequences with the same CDR3. V is TRBV5-6 and J is TRBJ2-3; 8 nucleotides align to TRBD2. This CDR3 spans 15 amino acids. The V gene end was trimmed by 4 bases and the J gene end by 0 bases; junction bases not matched to a gene: 4. The germline V gene encodes CDR1 SGHDT and CDR2 YYEEEE. The CDR3 sequence: CASSLTSGSTDTQYF. The CDR3 DNA reads TGTGCCAGCAGCCTCACTAGCGGTAGCACAGATACGCAGTATTTT.

The V and J genes are TRBV27 and TRBJ2-7; maybe TRBD1 (5 bases). The CDR3 is 15 residues long. Per germline, CDR1 MNHEY and CDR2 SMNVEV (reference sequence). Trimming removed 5 bases from V and 0 bases from J, with 14 bases in between. The CDR3 DNA sequence: TGTGCCAGCAGTCCCGACGGACATATCTCCTACGAGCAGTACTTC. Protein: CASSPDGHISYEQYF.

The chain employs TRBV6-1 and TRBJ2-4, with D possibly being TRBD2 (5 bases). Germline V gene data show CDR1 as MNHNS and CDR2 as SASEGT. The V and J ends lost 1 base and 0 bases respectively, with 13 bases between them. The CDR3 totals 17 residues. CDR3 bases: TGTGCCAGCAGTGAAGAGAGGGAATTCGGAGCCAAAAACATTCAGTACTTC. Translating it yields CASSEEREFGAKNIQYF.

This sequence joins TRBV29-1 and TRBJ1-4; TRBD1 agrees at 8 bases. This CDR3 is built from 14 residues. Germline assignment: CDR1 SQVTM and CDR2 ANQGSEA. V lost 4 bases, J lost 3 bases, and 4 bases stayed unmatched. CDR3 DNA sequence: TGCAGCGTTGTCTGGACAGGGCCTAATGAAAAACTGTTTTTT. Encoded protein: CSVVWTGPNEKLFF.

V gene TRBV6-1 combines with J gene TRBJ1-2; 9 bases agree with TRBD1. The V gene's germline CDR1 is MNHNS and CDR2 SASEGT. The CDR3 runs 16 residues. Trimming cost V 0 bases and J 8 bases; bases outside gene matches: 10. The CDR3: CASSEAGTGLTWGYTF. The CDR3 coding sequence is TGTGCCAGCAGTGAAGCGGGGACAGGGCTCACTTGGGGCTACACCTTC.

This sequence joins TRBV13 and TRBJ2-2; 11 nucleotides align to TRBD2. V shed 4 bases, J shed 0 bases, and the junction held 7 bases outside the gene matches. This CDR3 contains 18 residues. Germline V gene sequence: CDR1 PRHDT, CDR2 FYEKMQ (reference sequence). DNA for the CDR3: TGTGCCAGCAGCTACCCCCGACTAGCGGGGTCGAACACCGGGGAGCTGTTTTTT. Translated, it gives CASSYPRLAGSNTGELFF. Complete variable domain (other parts from reference TRBV13 and TRBJ2-2): AAGVIQSPRHLIKEKRETATLKCYPIPRHDTVYWYQQGPGQDPQFLISFYEKMQSDKGSIPDRFSAQQFSDYHSELNMSSLELGDSALYFCASSYPRLAGSNTGELFFGEGSRLTVL.

The V gene is TRBV5-6, the J gene TRBJ1-5; 8 nucleotides align to TRBD1. The V and J ends lost 1 base and 2 bases, in that order; junction bases with no gene match: 2. The V gene's germline CDR1 is SGHDT and CDR2 YYEEEE. This CDR3 region has 15 residues. In DNA form, the CDR3 reads TGTGCCAGCAGCTTGTGGGACAGGCGCAATCAGCCCCAGCATTTT. Residues: CASSLWDRRNQPQHF.

This chain uses TRBV28 with TRBJ1-1; maybe TRBD1 (6 bases). Germline V gene sequence: CDR1 MDHEN, CDR2 SYDVKM. This CDR3 contains 18 residues. The V end was cut by 4 bases, the J end by 2 bases, with 23 bases between. CDR3 bases: TGTGCCAGCAGTTCTACCGGGATGACAGGTCAGGGAAACACTGAAGCTTTCTTT. The encoded protein is CASSSTGMTGQGNTEAFF.

The CDR3 region is CASSPQGQGNNEQFF. CDR3 sequence (DNA): TGTGCCAGCAGCCCGCAAGGACAGGGAAACAATGAGCAGTTCTTC. The chain couples TRBV7-3 to TRBJ2-1; 8 positions match TRBD1. The CDR3 spans 15 residues. With V trimmed by 5 bases and J by 5 bases, 8 bases remained unmatched. Germline CDR1 is SGHTA and CDR2 is FQGTGA.

The gene calls are TRBV7-2 and TRBJ1-2; 7 bases map to TRBD1. Germline CDR1 and CDR2: SGHTA and FQGNSA. This CDR3 has 14 amino acids. V shed 5 bases, J shed 3 bases, and the junction held 6 bases outside the gene matches. In nucleotides, the CDR3 is TGTGCCAGCAGCCTCAGGACAGGCGACTATGGCTACACCTTC. It is translated as CASSLRTGDYGYTF.

This rearrangement joins TRBV27 to TRBJ1-5, with 7 nucleotides matching TRBD1. Unmatched junction bases numbered 4, after V lost 5 bases and J lost 0 bases. The CDR3 extends over 15 amino acids. The germline CDR1 and CDR2 sequences are MNHEY and SMNVEV (reference sequence). The CDR3 sequence: CASSPGQDSNQPQHF. In nucleotides, the CDR3 is TGTGCCAGCAGTCCTGGACAGGATAGCAATCAGCCCCAGCATTTT.

The V call is TRBV4-2, the J call TRBJ2-2; TRBD2 aligns across 9 bases. The ends lost 1 base at V and 4 bases at J; junction bases unmatched: 4. This CDR3 is built from 16 residues. Germline V gene sequence: CDR1 LGHNA, CDR2 YNFKEQ. CDR3 DNA: TGTGCCAGCAGCCAAGCAGCGGGAGGCGGCACCGGGGAGCTGTTTTTT. Amino acid sequence: CASSQAAGGGTGELFF.

This rearrangement joins TRBV13 to TRBJ2-7, with 7 bases that match TRBD2. With 2 bases clipped from V and 3 bases from J, the junction kept 4 bases outside the gene matches. This CDR3 comprises 14 residues. Per germline, CDR1 PRHDT and CDR2 FYEKMQ (reference sequence). CDR3: CASSLTSAHYEQYF. The DNA of the CDR3 is TGTGCCAGCAGCTTAACTAGCGCTCACTACGAGCAGTACTTC.

This chain links TRBV4-1 with TRBJ2-1; 7 bases fit TRBD2. Germline trimming cut 2 bases from V and 2 bases from J; bases unmatched to any gene: 6. The CDR3 covers 16 residues. CDR1 and CDR2 from the germline V gene are MGHRA and YSYEKL. CDR3 coding DNA: TGCGCCAGCAGCCAACGAGGGACTACTGCCTACAATGAGCAGTTCTTC. Amino acid sequence: CASSQRGTTAYNEQFF.

The CDR3 coding sequence is TGTGCCAGTAGTGCGGGGACAGGGGGCCTCCGTTCCTATGGCTACACCTTC. Protein: CASSAGTGGLRSYGYTF. The chain links TRBV19 to TRBJ1-2, with 12 bases that match TRBD1. The CDR3 runs to 17 residues. Trimming cost V 5 bases and J 4 bases; bases outside gene matches: 11. Germline V gene sequence: CDR1 LNHDA, CDR2 SQIVND (reference sequence).

V usage is TRBV11-1 and J usage is TRBJ1-3, with 7 bases matching TRBD1. Germline V lookup: CDR1 SGHAT, CDR2 FQDESV (reference sequence). The J segment lost 4 bases and the V segment lost 7 bases, leaving 4 bases of the junction unmatched. The CDR3 loop spans 13 amino acids. The DNA for the CDR3 is TGTGCCAGCACCTACAGGGGCGGAAACACCATATATTTT. It specifies CASTYRGGNTIYF.

The chain uses TRBV6-5 and TRBJ1-1, with D perhaps TRBD1 (5 bases). The germline V gene encodes CDR1 MNHEY and CDR2 SVGAGI. This CDR3 has 15 residues. Between the trimmed V and J ends, which lost 6 bases and 1 base, there was a span of 15 bases. The CDR3 bases are TGTGCCAGCAGCCGACTAGGACATAAGAACACTGAAGCTTTCTTT. This translates into CASSRLGHKNTEAFF.

The chain carries TRBV4-2 and TRBJ1-5; no clear D. CDR3 length: 14 residues. The germline CDR1 and CDR2 sequences are LGHNA and YNFKEQ. Trimming removed 5 bases from V and 7 bases from J, with 15 bases in between. As DNA, the CDR3 is TGTGCCAGCAGCTACCAAGGGAGGGAGCAGCCCCAGCATTTT. Protein: CASSYQGREQPQHF.

The chain is built from TRBV29-1 and TRBJ1-1; D remains unclear. CDR1 and CDR2 from the germline V gene are SQVTM and ANQGSEA. V lost 8 bases to trimming and J lost 1 base, with 14 bases between them. This CDR3 region has 13 residues. The CDR3 DNA reads TGCAGCATCAAATCGGGAGGGAACACTGAAGCTTTCTTT. It specifies CSIKSGGNTEAFF.

The rearrangement uses TRBV10-3 and TRBJ2-1, with 9 bases matching TRBD1. Trimming cost V 6 bases and J 0 bases; bases outside gene matches: 9. CDR1 is ENHRY, CDR2 SYGVKD, per germline. The CDR3 runs 17 residues. In DNA form, the CDR3 reads TGTGCCATCAGCTTTCCTGGGACAGGGAGCTCCTACAATGAGCAGTTCTTC. This sequence encodes CAISFPGTGSSYNEQFF.

This clone has just a few counts. J is TRBJ1-2 and V is TRBV19; 8 bases agree with TRBD1. V lost 7 bases to trimming and J lost 8 bases; unmatched junction nucleotides: 12. Germline V gives CDR1 LNHDA, CDR2 SQIVND (reference sequence). The CDR3 has 14 residues. The CDR3 coding sequence is TGTGCCAGTAATCAATTTGACAGGGGTGGAGGCTACACCTTC. Translating it yields CASNQFDRGGGYTF.

The chain links TRBV5-4 to TRBJ2-1, with D unclear. Germline V CDR1 and CDR2: SGHNT, YYREEE (reference sequence). V was shortened by 0 bases and J by 10 bases, with 17 bases between the two germline ends. This CDR3 spans 15 amino acids. The CDR3 nucleotides are TGTGCCAGCAGCTTGGGTGTAGCCTCCTCTTCGGAGCAGTTCTTC. Its protein product is CASSLGVASSSEQFF. Together with reference TRBV5-4 and TRBJ2-1, the CDR3 gives the full variable domain: ETGVTQSPTHLIKTRGQQVTLRCSSQSGHNTVSWYQQALGQGPQFIFQYYREEENGRGNFPPRFSGLQFPNYSSELNVNALELDDSALYLCASSLGVASSSEQFFGPGTRLTVL.

The V and J genes are TRBV10-2 and TRBJ2-5, with a weak D call TRBD2 (6 bases). This CDR3 has 16 residues. The germline V and J ends were trimmed by 7 bases and 2 bases, with 20 bases remaining between them. The germline gives CDR1 WSHSY, CDR2 SAAADI. The DNA of the CDR3 is TGCGCCAGCACGTTGATAGCGGCTAACCTTCAAGAGACCCAGTACTTC. Translation gives CASTLIAANLQETQYF.

The DNA for the CDR3 is TGCGCCAGCAGCTTCCAAAACCAGGGGGACACCATATATTTT. It translates to CASSFQNQGDTIYF. The rearrangement joins TRBV5-1 to TRBJ1-3; TRBD1 agrees at 7 bases. CDR3 length: 14 amino acids. Trimming took 2 bases from V and 8 from J; bases not matched to a gene: 7. Germline V gives CDR1 SGHRS, CDR2 YFSETQ.

The chain uses TRBV6-1 and TRBJ1-1, with 7 bases lining up with TRBD1. V gave up 7 bases and J gave up 4 bases; unmatched junction bases: 9. This CDR3 spans 14 amino acids. Germline CDR1 and CDR2: MNHNS and SASEGT. CDR3: CASNQQGIGTEAFF. DNA of the CDR3: TGTGCCAGCAATCAACAGGGGATAGGCACTGAAGCTTTCTTT.

The J gene is TRBJ1-1, the V gene TRBV5-1; 7 nucleotides align to TRBD1. CDR3 length: 14 residues. V dropped 1 base and J dropped 5; count of bases not matched to a gene: 5. From germline, CDR1 is SGHRS and CDR2 YFSETQ. In DNA form, the CDR3 reads TGCGCCAGCAGCTTGACGACAGGGAGAACTGAAGCTTTCTTT. This encodes CASSLTTGRTEAFF.